The subject of this entry is one T cell receptor beta chain. CDR3 size: 16 residues. The V and J ends lost 6 bases and 3 bases, in that order; junction bases with no gene match: 5. Germline CDR1 SNHLY, CDR2 FYNNEI. All donors were healthy HIV-negative adults lacking recent acute infections or vaccinations. The protocol was immunoSEQ multiplex PCR, while the TCRdb copy is restricted to in-frame clones and leaves out a portion. Of millions of clones listed, around 94% were seen once; the top ten hold over 0.12%. The record originates from a study of shared clonotypes between healthy human individuals. The chain has TRBV2 and TRBJ2-2, with TRBD1 identical over 12 bases. The receptor was isolated from a man younger than 30 in good health. Sequencing was carried out using naive CD4+ T cells sorted from blood. The subset: CD45RA+ positively selected. The CDR3 loop is CASSLGQGADTGELFF. The CDR3 nucleotides are TGTGCCAGCAGCTTGGGACAGGGGGCGGACACCGGGGAGCTGTTTTTT.